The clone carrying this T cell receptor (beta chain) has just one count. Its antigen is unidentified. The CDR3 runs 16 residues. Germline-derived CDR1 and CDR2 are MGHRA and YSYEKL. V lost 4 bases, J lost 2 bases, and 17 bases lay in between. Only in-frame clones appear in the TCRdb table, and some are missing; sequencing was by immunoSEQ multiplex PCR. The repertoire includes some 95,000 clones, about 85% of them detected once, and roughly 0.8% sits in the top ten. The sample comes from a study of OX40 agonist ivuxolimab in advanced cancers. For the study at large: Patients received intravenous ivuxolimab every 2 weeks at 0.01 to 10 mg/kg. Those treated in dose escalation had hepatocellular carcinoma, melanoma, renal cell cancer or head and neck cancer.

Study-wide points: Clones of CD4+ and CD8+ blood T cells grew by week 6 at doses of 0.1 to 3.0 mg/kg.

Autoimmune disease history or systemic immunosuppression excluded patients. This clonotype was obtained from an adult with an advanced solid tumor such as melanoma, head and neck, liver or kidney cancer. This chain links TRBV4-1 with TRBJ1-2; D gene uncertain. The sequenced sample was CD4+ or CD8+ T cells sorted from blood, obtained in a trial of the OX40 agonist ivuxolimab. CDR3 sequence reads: CASSPTRGRKNYGYTF. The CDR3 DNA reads TGCGCCAGCAGCCCTACCCGAGGGCGCAAGAACTATGGCTACACCTTC.